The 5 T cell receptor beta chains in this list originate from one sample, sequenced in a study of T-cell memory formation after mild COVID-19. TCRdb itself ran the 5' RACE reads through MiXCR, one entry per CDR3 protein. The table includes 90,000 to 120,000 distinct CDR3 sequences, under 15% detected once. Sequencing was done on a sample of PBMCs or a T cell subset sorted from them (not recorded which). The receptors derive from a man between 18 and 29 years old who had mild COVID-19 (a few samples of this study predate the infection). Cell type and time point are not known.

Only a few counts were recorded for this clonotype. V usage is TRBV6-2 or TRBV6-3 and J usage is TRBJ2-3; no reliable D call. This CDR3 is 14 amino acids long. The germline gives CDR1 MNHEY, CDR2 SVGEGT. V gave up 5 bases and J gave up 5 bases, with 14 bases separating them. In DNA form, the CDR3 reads TGTGCCAGCAGTCCAGTCCTACCCGGAGATACGCAGTATTTT. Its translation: CASSPVLPGDTQYF.

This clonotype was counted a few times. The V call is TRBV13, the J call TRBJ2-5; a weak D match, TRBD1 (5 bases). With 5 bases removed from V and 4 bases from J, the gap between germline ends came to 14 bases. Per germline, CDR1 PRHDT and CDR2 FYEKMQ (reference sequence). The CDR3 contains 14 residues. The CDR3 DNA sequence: TGTGCCAGCAGCCCCGGCCAAACAGGAGAGACCCAGTACTTC. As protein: CASSPGQTGETQYF.

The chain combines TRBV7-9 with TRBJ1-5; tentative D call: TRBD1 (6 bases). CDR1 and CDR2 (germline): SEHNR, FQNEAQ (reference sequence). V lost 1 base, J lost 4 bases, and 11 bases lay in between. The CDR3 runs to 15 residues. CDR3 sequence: CASSLVGGRNQPQHF. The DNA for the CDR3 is TGTGCCAGCAGCTTAGTAGGGGGGAGAAATCAGCCCCAGCATTTT. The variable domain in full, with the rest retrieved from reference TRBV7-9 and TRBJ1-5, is DTGVSQNPRHKITKRGQNVTFRCDPISEHNRLYWYRQTLGQGPEFLTYFQNEAQLEKSRLLSDRFSAERPKGSFSTLEIQRTEQGDSAMYLCASSLVGGRNQPQHFGDGTRLSIL.

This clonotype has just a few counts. The CDR3 loop is CASSRRDTIAKNIQYF. CDR3 sequence (DNA): TGTGCCAGCAGCCGTCGGGACACCATAGCCAAAAACATTCAGTACTTC. The chain is built from TRBV28 and TRBJ2-4; D might be TRBD1 (6 bases). Germline V gene lookup returns CDR1 MDHEN and CDR2 SYDVKM. CDR3 length: 16 residues. Trimming stripped 6 bases from V and 0 bases from J, with 15 bases between.

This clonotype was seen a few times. The CDR3 protein is CSVWRIHRVEETQYF. CDR3 sequence (DNA): TGCAGCGTTTGGCGCATCCACAGGGTAGAAGAGACCCAGTACTTC. This rearrangement joins TRBV29-1 to TRBJ2-5, with a possible D match to TRBD1 (6 bases). V lost 5 bases and J lost 3, with 19 bases in between. The CDR3 spans 15 residues. Germline V gives CDR1 SQVTM, CDR2 ANQGSEA. The full variable domain, rest sourced from reference TRBV29-1 and TRBJ2-5, is SAVISQKPSRDICQRGTSLTIQCQVDSQVTMMFWYRQQPGQSLTLIATANQGSEATYESGFVIDKFPISRPNLTFSTLTVSNMSPEDSSIYLCSVWRIHRVEETQYFGPGTRLLVL.